This TCR beta chain is drawn from a study of shared clonotypes between healthy human individuals. General study findings and limits: As a rule, naive subsets had a larger estimated richness than memory subsets.

Turning to this clone: Its target is not known.

Per the original data handling: Junction-only immunoSEQ data arrived without quality scores, meaning filtering differed. TCRdb keeps only in-frame clones here, not all; method: immunoSEQ multiplex PCR. That table gives V, J and clone size, and the DNA gave D and trimming. In the table there are about 2.3 million clones, just over 90% of which are singletons. Caucasian adults residing in Nashville, Tennessee made up all the donors. CDR1 MDHEN and CDR2 SYDVKM come from the germline V gene. This CDR3 has 12 residues. V was trimmed by 3 bases and J by 12 bases, leaving 15 bases between them. The chain combines TRBV28 with TRBJ2-7; weak D call: TRBD2 (6 bases). The sequenced sample consisted of naive CD4+ T cells from PBMCs. Sample subset: CD45RA+ positively selected. The TCR originated in a man aged 18 to 35 in good health. Some clones in this sample may be carry-over from other donors' samples. CDR3 in amino acids: CASSFVIGRTYF. The CDR3 DNA is TGTGCCAGCAGTTTTGTTATAGGGAGGACGTACTTC.